This T cell receptor (beta chain) was recorded in a study of cytomegalovirus exposure and HLA in healthy donors. Germline loops: CDR1 LNHNV, CDR2 YYDKDF (reference sequence). The CDR3 is made up of 15 amino acids. After removal of 3 bases from V and 2 bases from J, the junction contained 7 bases not matched to a gene. Use of 60 Vbeta and 13 Jbeta primers characterized the PCR. Repertoires were generated with immunoSEQ multiplex PCR, while TCRdb's copy carries only in-frame clones and drops some. The data contain 80,000 to 100,000 clones, 73% of them seen just once; the ten biggest clones take up over 3%.

V is TRBV15 and J is TRBJ2-7; 7 bases fit TRBD1. Sample: PBMCs. This clonotype originated in a man in his forties in good health and CMV-seronegative. CDR3 coding DNA: TGTGCCACCAGCAGGAGGGGGCAACGGACCTACGAGCAGTACTTC. Protein sequence: CATSRRGQRTYEQYF. Variable domain in full (rest from reference TRBV15 and TRBJ2-7): DAMVIQNPRYQVTQFGKPVTLSCSQTLNHNVMYWYQQKSSQAPKLLFHYYDKDFNNEADTPDNFQSRRPNTSFCFLDIRSPGLGDTAMYLCATSRRGQRTYEQYFGPGTRLTVT.